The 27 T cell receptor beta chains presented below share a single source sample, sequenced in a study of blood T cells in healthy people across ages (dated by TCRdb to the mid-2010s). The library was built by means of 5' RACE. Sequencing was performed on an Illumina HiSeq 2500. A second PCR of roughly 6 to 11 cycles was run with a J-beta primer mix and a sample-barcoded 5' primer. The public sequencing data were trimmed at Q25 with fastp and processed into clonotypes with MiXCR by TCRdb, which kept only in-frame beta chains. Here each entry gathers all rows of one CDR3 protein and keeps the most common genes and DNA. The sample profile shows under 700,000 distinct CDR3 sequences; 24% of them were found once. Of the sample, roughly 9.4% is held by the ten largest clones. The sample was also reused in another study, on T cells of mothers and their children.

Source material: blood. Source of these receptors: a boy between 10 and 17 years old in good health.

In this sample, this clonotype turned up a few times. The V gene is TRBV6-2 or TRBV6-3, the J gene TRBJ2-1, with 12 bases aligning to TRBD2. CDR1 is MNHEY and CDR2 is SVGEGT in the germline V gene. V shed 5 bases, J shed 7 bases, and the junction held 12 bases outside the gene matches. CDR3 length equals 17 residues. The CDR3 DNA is TGTGCCAGCAGTCCACCCCGGAGACTAGCGGGAGCAAATGAGCAGTTCTTC. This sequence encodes CASSPPRRLAGANEQFF.

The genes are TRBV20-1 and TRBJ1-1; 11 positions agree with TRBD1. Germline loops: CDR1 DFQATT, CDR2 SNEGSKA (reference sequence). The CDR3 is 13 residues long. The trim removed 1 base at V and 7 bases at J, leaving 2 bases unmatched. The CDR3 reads CSARGTGGGEAFF. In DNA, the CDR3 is TGCAGTGCTAGAGGGACAGGGGGCGGTGAAGCTTTCTTT.

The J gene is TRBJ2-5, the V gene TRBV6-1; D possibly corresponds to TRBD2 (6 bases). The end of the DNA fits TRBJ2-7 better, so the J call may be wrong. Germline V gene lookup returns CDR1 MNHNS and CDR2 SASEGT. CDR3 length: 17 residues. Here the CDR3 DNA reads TGTGCCAGCGGGTCTTTGGGAGGAGCAACCCCACCCTACGAGCAGTACTTC. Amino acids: CASGSLGGATPPYEQYF.

The CDR3 nucleotides are TGTGCCAGCAAGTTACAGGGGGAGTCCTACGAGCAGTACTTC. It encodes CASKLQGESYEQYF. The chain has TRBV27 and TRBJ2-5; 8 nucleotides line up with TRBD1. The end of the DNA fits TRBJ2-7 better, so the J call may be wrong. This CDR3 spans 14 amino acids. CDR1 is MNHEY and CDR2 is SMNVEV in the germline V gene (reference sequence).

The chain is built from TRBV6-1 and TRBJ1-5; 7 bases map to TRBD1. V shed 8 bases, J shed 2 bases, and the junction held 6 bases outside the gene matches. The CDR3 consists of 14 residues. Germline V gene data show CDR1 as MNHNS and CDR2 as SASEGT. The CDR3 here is CASWTGFGNQPQHF. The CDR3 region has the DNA TGTGCCAGCTGGACAGGCTTTGGCAATCAGCCCCAGCATTTT.

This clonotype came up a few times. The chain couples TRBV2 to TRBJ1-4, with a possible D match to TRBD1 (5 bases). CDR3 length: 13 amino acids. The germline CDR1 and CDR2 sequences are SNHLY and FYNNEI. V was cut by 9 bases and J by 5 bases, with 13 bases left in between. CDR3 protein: CARRTYRNEKLFF. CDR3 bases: TGTGCCAGGCGGACGTACAGGAATGAAAAACTGTTTTTT.

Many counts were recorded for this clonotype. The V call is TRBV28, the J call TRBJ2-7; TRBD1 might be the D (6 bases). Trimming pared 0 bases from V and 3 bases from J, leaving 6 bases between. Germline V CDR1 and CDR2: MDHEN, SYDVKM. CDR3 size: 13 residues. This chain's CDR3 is CASSLWDSYEQYF. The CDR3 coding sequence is TGTGCCAGCAGTTTATGGGACAGCTACGAGCAGTACTTC.

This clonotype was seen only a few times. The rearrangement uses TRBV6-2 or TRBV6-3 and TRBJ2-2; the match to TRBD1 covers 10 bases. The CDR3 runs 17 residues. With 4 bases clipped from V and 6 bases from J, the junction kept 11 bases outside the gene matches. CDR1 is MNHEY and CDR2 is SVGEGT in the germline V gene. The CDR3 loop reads CASSSRLGQGRSGELFF. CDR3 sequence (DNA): TGTGCCAGCAGTTCCCGGTTGGGACAGGGGAGGTCCGGGGAGCTGTTTTTT.

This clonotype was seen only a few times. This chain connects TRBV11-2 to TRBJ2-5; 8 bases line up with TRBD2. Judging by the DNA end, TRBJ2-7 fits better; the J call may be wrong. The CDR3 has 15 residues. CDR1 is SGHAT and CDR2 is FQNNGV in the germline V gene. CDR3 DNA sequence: TGTGCCAGCAGCCTTACCCGGGAGGGCCGCTACGAGCAGTACTTC. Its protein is CASSLTREGRYEQYF.

The CDR3 region is CASRRDRGLYGYTF. CDR3 nucleotide sequence: TGTGCCAGCAGGAGAGACAGGGGGCTCTATGGCTACACCTTC. V is TRBV12-3 or TRBV12-4 and J is TRBJ1-2, with 10 bases lining up with TRBD1. CDR3 length equals 14 residues. With 6 bases clipped from V and 4 bases from J, the junction kept 5 bases outside the gene matches.

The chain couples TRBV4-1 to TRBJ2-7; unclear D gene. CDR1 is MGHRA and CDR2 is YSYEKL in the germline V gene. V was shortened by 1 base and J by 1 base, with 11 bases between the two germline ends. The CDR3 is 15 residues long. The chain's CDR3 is CASSQVGSLSYEQYF. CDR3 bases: TGCGCCAGCAGCCAAGTGGGCAGCCTGTCCTACGAGCAGTACTTC.

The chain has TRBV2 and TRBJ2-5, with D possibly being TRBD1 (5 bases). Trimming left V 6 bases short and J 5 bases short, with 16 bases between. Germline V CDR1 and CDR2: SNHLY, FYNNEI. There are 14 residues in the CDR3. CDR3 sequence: CASRKRGSRETQYF. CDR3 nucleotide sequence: TGTGCCAGCAGAAAAAGGGGTAGTCGGGAGACCCAGTACTTC. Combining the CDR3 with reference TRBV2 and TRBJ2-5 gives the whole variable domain EPEVTQTPSHQVTQMGQEVILRCVPISNHLYFYWYRQILGQKVEFLVSFYNNEISEKSEIFDDQFSVERPDGSNFTLKIRSTKLEDSAMYFCASRKRGSRETQYFGPGTRLLVL.

The CDR3 spells CSARGTREETQYF. In nucleotides, the CDR3 is TGCAGTGCTAGGGGGACTAGAGAAGAGACCCAGTACTTC. This chain joins TRBV20-1 and TRBJ2-5; 8 positions agree with TRBD2. Germline V gene data show CDR1 as DFQATT and CDR2 as SNEGSKA (reference sequence). The J segment lost 3 bases and the V segment lost 3 bases, leaving 3 bases of the junction unmatched. The CDR3 is 13 amino acids.

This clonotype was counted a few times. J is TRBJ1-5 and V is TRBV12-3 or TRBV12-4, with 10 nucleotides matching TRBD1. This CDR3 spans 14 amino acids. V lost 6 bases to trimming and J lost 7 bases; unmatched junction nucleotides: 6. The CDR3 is CASRGTGVGQPQHF. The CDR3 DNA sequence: TGTGCCAGCAGGGGGACAGGGGTCGGACAGCCCCAGCATTTT.

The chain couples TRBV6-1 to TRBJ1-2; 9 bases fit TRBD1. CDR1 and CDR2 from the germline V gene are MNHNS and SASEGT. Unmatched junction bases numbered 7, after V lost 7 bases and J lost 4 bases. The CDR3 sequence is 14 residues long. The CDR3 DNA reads TGTGCCAGCAAAACCGGGACAGGGACCTATGGCTACACCTTC. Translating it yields CASKTGTGTYGYTF.

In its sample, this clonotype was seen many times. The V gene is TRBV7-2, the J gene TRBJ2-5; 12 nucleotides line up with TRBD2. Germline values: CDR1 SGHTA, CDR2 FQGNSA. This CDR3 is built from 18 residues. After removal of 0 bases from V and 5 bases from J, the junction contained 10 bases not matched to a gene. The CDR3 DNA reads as TGTGCCAGCAGCTTAGCTTCGCTAGCGGGGGGGGCCGGGGAGACCCAGTACTTC. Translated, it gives CASSLASLAGGAGETQYF.

The CDR3 is CASSLVLRRTGELFF. The CDR3 bases are TGTGCCAGCAGCTTAGTACTGAGGCGAACCGGGGAGCTGTTTTTT. The chain joins TRBV7-9 to TRBJ2-2; D unresolved. CDR3 length equals 15 residues. Trimming pared 1 base from V and 5 bases from J, leaving 11 bases between. CDR1 and CDR2 from the germline V gene are SEHNR and FQNEAQ (reference sequence). Using reference TRBV7-9 and TRBJ2-2 for the parts outside the CDR3, the full variable domain is DTGVSQNPRHKITKRGQNVTFRCDPISEHNRLYWYRQTLGQGPEFLTYFQNEAQLEKSRLLSDRFSAERPKGSFSTLEIQRTEQGDSAMYLCASSLVLRRTGELFFGEGSRLTVL.

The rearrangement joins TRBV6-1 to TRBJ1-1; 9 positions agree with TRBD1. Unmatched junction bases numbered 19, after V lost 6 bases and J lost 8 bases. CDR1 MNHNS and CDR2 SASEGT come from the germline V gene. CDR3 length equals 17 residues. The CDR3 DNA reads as TGTGCCAGCAGAGGGACCGGGACAGGGAGCCGTGATAAAGAAGCTTTCTTT. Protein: CASRGTGTGSRDKEAFF.

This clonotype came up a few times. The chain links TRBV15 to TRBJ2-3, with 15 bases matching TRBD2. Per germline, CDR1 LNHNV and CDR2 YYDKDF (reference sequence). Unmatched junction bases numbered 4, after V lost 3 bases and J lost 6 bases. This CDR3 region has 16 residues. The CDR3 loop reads CATSRGLAGGTDTQYF. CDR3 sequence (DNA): TGTGCCACCAGCAGGGGACTAGCGGGAGGTACGGATACGCAGTATTTT.

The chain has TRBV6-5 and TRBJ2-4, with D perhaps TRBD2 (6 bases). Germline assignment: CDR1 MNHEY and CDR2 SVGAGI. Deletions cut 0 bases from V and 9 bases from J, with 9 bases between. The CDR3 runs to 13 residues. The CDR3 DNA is TGTGCCAGCAGTTACTCTCAGGGACTCATTCAGTACTTC. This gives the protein CASSYSQGLIQYF.

The CDR3 here is CASSHGLAYNEQFF. CDR3 DNA sequence: TGTGCCAGCAGCCACGGACTAGCCTACAATGAGCAGTTCTTC. The rearrangement uses TRBV14 and TRBJ2-1, with 7 bases identical to TRBD2. Trimming at V came to 3 bases and at J to 2 bases, leaving 1 base not matched to a gene. Germline V CDR1 and CDR2: SGHDN, FVKESK. This CDR3 comprises 14 residues.

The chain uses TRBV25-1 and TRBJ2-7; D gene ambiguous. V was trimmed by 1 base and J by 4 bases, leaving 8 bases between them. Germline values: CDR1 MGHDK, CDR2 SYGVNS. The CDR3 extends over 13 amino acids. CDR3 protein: CASSESGRYEQYF. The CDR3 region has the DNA TGTGCCAGCAGTGAATCTGGCCGTTACGAGCAGTACTTC.

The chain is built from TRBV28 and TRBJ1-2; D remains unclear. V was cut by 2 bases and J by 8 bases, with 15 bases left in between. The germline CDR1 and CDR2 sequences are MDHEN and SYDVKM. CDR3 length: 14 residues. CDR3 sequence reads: CASSLHQEIGGYTF. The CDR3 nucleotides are TGTGCCAGCAGTTTACACCAGGAGATTGGGGGCTACACCTTC.

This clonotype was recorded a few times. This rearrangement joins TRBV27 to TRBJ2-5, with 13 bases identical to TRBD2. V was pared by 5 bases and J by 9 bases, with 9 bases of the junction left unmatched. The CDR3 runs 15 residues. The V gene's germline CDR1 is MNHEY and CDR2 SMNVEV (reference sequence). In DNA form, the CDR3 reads TGTGCCAGCAGTATCGGGACTAGCGGGGAGGAGGCCCAGTACTTC. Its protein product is CASSIGTSGEEAQYF.

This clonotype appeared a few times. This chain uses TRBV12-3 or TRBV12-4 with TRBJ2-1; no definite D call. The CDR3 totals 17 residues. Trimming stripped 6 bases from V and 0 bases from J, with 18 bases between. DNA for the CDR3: TGTGCCAGCAGCTCCCCCTCCGATCCCAGCTCCTACAATGAGCAGTTCTTC. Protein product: CASSSPSDPSSYNEQFF.

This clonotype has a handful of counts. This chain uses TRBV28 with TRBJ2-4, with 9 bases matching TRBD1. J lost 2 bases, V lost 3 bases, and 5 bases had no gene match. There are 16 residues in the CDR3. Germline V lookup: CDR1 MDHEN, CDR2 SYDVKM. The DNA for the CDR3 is TGTGCCAGCAGTTTGGGGACAGGGATATCCAAAAACATTCAGTACTTC. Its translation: CASSLGTGISKNIQYF.

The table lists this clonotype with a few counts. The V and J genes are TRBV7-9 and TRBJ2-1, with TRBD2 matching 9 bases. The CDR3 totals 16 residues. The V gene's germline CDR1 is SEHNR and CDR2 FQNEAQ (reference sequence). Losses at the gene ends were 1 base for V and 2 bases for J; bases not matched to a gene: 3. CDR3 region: CASSLETSGPYNEQFF. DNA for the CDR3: TGTGCCAGCAGCTTAGAGACTAGCGGACCCTACAATGAGCAGTTCTTC.